This T cell receptor beta chain was recovered during a study of blood T cell repertoires in COVID-19 (dated by TCRdb to 2018 to 2021). About the full investigation: The collaborator samples originated in the United States, Italy and Spain and spanned the acute and convalescent phases of COVID-19. The prospective study material was composed of cDNA or gDNA derived from T cells, B-cell-depleted T cells, or PBMCs. Subjects who had been exposed to COVID-19, were actively infected with it, or had recovered from it provided the deeply sampled blood TCRbeta repertoires that made up the dataset. The repertoires were released in a freely available public database meant as a resource for research on the immune response to SARS-CoV-2. Samples were obtained from the ongoing ImmuneRACE study (first 160 participants) and from some 1,200 subjects provided by 6 global collaborators. The sample metadata nearly always contained a de-identified subject ID, COVID-19 status, age in years and sex. Where available, HLA class I and class II types were obtained from metadata supplied by the sample provider rather than from assay-based typing.

Overall study outcomes, separate from this receptor: The quantity of clinical and demographic metadata differed by source and by participant and was supplied without curation.

As for this clone: Its antigen is still unknown. Base-call qualities are not available, and no considerably larger clone is one nucleotide away.

The CDR3 starts with the cysteine, ends with the phenylalanine, and has 13 residues. The sequence is cut down to CDR3 DNA, 39 bases in frame from base 1. A distance of 12 bases separates the germline ends of V and J, which lose 6 bases and 7 bases respectively. For CDR1 and CDR2, the germline V gene (reference sequence) lists LNHDA and SQIVND. In the prospective study, participants were about 18 to 95 years old, resided in about 25 geographic areas of the United States, and were enrolled through a virtual design. In the prospective study, cohorts were assigned on the basis of participant-reported clinical history obtained from a screening survey and a study questionnaire. Recovered participants in ImmuneRACE Cohort 3 were defined as having two consecutive negative NP/OP PCR tests, clearance from a healthcare professional, or resolution of symptoms. In the prospective study, mobile phlebotomists collected whole blood, serum and a nasopharyngeal or oropharyngeal swab from each participant. Additional blood draws and questionnaires over an approximately 2-month period could optionally be provided by prospective study participants. Prospective study blood samples were shipped either frozen or at room temperature before DNA extraction.

TCRbeta CDR3 regions were amplified from genomic DNA using the immunoSEQ Assay, a bias-controlled multiplex PCR. In the original analysis: The number of nucleated cells in each sample was estimated from the amplification of reference gene primers within the assay. Sequence reads were collapsed and filtered to measure the absolute abundance of every unique TCRbeta CDR3 rearrangement. Productive Simpson clonality was computed per sample as the square root of Simpson's diversity index over productive rearrangements. Not all clones reach the TCRdb copy of this immuneACCESS table, which keeps in-frame sequences only. Checked studies attribute under half of the gap to unresolved V genes and leave the rest unexplained. V, J and clone size are taken as reported in that table, and D and trimming were inferred from the DNA itself. The sample table records about 380,000 clones; 88% of these occur just once. The ten largest clones capture less than 1.5% of the sample.

What was sequenced was PBMCs or T cells enriched from blood (not recorded which). The receptor comes from a woman aged 18-29 years who had recovered from COVID-19. The chain was built from TRBV19 and TRBJ1-4; the D gene cannot be named for sure. The CDR3 reads as follows: CASRGKGGEKLFF. In nucleotide form, the sequence is TGTGCCAGTAGGGGAAAGGGAGGTGAAAAACTGTTTTTT.